This T cell receptor beta chain is drawn from a study of blood T cell repertoires in COVID-19. Assay used: immunoSEQ multiplex PCR; TCRdb lists only in-frame clones, some missing. This table holds some 110,000 clones, roughly 80% found once. The CDR3 is 17 amino acids. Germline V gene lookup returns CDR1 SGHRS and CDR2 YFSETQ. V lost 2 bases and J lost 2, with 20 bases in between. The clonotype originates from a woman in her sixties or seventies with acute or convalescent COVID-19. V gene TRBV5-1 combines with J gene TRBJ2-7, with a possible D match to TRBD2 (6 bases). The sample comprised peripheral blood. For the CDR3, the DNA is TGCGCCAGCAGCTTTTTCAATATTAGGGACTTAGCCTACGAGCAGTACTTC. Protein product: CASSFFNIRDLAYEQYF.